The 12 T cell receptor beta chains reported below all come from one sample, sequenced in a study of blood T cell repertoires in COVID-19. Measured with immunoSEQ multiplex PCR; TCRdb has only the in-frame clones, and not every one. The sample records 150,000 or so clones, 80% being singletons. Sequencing was done on a sample of PBMCs or T cells enriched from blood (not recorded which). The receptors come from a man aged 40-55 years who had recovered from COVID-19.

The chain uses TRBV2 and TRBJ2-7; D is possibly TRBD1 (6 bases). With 6 bases removed from V and 2 bases from J, the gap between germline ends came to 17 bases. Germline loops: CDR1 SNHLY, CDR2 FYNNEI. The CDR3 totals 15 residues. The CDR3 reads CASRSNPGVAYEQYF. The CDR3 coding sequence is TGTGCCAGCAGATCAAACCCAGGGGTAGCCTACGAGCAGTACTTC.

The rearrangement uses TRBV2 and TRBJ1-2, with a possible D match to TRBD1 (6 bases). Germline assignment: CDR1 SNHLY and CDR2 FYNNEI. The V end was cut by 7 bases, the J end by 7 bases, with 16 bases between. This CDR3 spans 13 amino acids. The CDR3 DNA reads TGTGCCAGCATTCCGGGACAAAGTCGTGGCTACACCTTC. Translated, it gives CASIPGQSRGYTF.

This chain joins TRBV6-6 and TRBJ2-2; D may be TRBD2 (5 bases). The CDR3 totals 13 residues. Trimming shortened V by 5 bases and J by 7 bases, and 11 bases separated the two germline ends. The germline gives CDR1 MNHNY, CDR2 SVGAGI (reference sequence). In DNA, the CDR3 is TGTGCCAGCAGTGTCCGGGCGGGCGGGGAGCTGTTTTTT. It is translated as CASSVRAGGELFF.

V is TRBV19 and J is TRBJ1-6; D might be TRBD1 (6 bases). Germline CDR1 reads LNHDA; CDR2 reads SQIVND (reference sequence). This CDR3 is built from 12 residues. CDR3 in amino acids: CASNRGNSPLHF. In nucleotides, the CDR3 is TGTGCGTCGAATAGGGGGAATTCACCCCTCCACTTT. Supplemented by reference TRBV19 and TRBJ1-6, the full variable domain reads DGGITQSPKYLFRKEGQNVTLSCEQNLNHDAMYWYRQDPGQGLRLIYYSQIVNDFQKGDIAEGYSVSREKKESFPLTVTSAQKNPTAFYLCASNRGNSPLHFGNGTRLTVT.

V usage is TRBV7-9 and J usage is TRBJ1-6; possible D gene TRBD1, 6 bases. Trimming removed 6 bases at V and 6 bases at J, with 12 bases between. Germline values: CDR1 SEHNR, CDR2 FQNEAQ (reference sequence). The CDR3 consists of 14 residues. The CDR3 DNA sequence: TGTGCCAGCAGAGGGGGGGATACTAATTCACCCCTCCACTTT. This translates into CASRGGDTNSPLHF.

Concerning this clone itself: The same CDR3 also results from other DNA sequences found in this sample. This rearrangement joins TRBV5-1 to TRBJ2-7; D may be TRBD1 (6 bases). The germline gives CDR1 SGHRS, CDR2 YFSETQ. There are 13 residues in the CDR3. Trimming removed 4 bases at V and 2 bases at J, with 10 bases between. CDR3 DNA sequence: TGCGCCAGCAGCCCCGGACAGACCTACGAGCAGTACTTC. Residues: CASSPGQTYEQYF.

The rearrangement links TRBV3-1 (or the pseudogene TRBV3-2) to TRBJ2-2; a weak D match, TRBD2 (5 bases). CDR3 length: 14 amino acids. CDR1 and CDR2 (germline): LGHDT, YNNKEL (reference sequence). The V gene lost 1 base and the J gene lost 7 bases, with 10 bases spanning the gap. This CDR3 reads CASSQAGIGGELFF. CDR3 coding DNA: TGTGCCAGCAGCCAAGCGGGGATTGGCGGGGAGCTGTTTTTT.

J is TRBJ1-1 and V is TRBV28; 8 nucleotides line up with TRBD1. V shed 3 bases, J shed 2 bases, and the junction held 8 bases outside the gene matches. CDR3 length equals 16 residues. The germline gives CDR1 MDHEN, CDR2 SYDVKM. CDR3 amino acids: CASSLAQGQGNTEAFF. In nucleotides, the CDR3 is TGTGCCAGCAGTTTGGCGCAAGGACAGGGCAACACTGAAGCTTTCTTT.

V is TRBV27 and J is TRBJ1-2; the D gene is possibly TRBD1 (6 bases). The CDR3 extends over 12 amino acids. V was shortened by 6 bases and J by 8 bases, with 13 bases between the two germline ends. Germline CDR1 reads MNHEY; CDR2 reads SMNVEV (reference sequence). The CDR3 spells CASSPQGKGYTF. Written as DNA, the CDR3 is TGTGCCAGCAGCCCTCAGGGGAAGGGCTACACCTTC.

The chain has TRBV9 and TRBJ2-5; TRBD1 might be the D (6 bases). Per the germline V gene, CDR1 is SGDLS and CDR2 is YYNGEE. The germline V and J ends were trimmed by 0 bases and 5 bases, with 14 bases remaining between them. This CDR3 has 15 amino acids. As DNA, the CDR3 is TGTGCCAGCAGCGTAGCCCGGACCCAGGGGGAGACCCAGTACTTC. Translation gives CASSVARTQGETQYF. Looking up the rest from reference TRBV9 and TRBJ2-5 gives the full variable domain: DSGVTQTPKHLITATGQRVTLRCSPRSGDLSVYWYQQSLDQGLQFLIQYYNGEERAKGNILERFSAQQFPDLHSELNLSSLELGDSALYFCASSVARTQGETQYFGPGTRLLVL.

V gene TRBV5-6 combines with J gene TRBJ1-1; 9 nucleotides match TRBD1. The J segment lost 2 bases and the V segment lost 3 bases, leaving 5 bases of the junction unmatched. CDR1 is SGHDT, CDR2 YYEEEE, per germline. The CDR3 consists of 15 residues. Here the CDR3 DNA reads TGTGCCAGCAGCTGGAGGACAGGGGCTAACACTGAAGCTTTCTTT. As protein: CASSWRTGANTEAFF.

The J gene is TRBJ2-1, the V gene TRBV9; TRBD1 matches at 7 bases. Germline CDR1 and CDR2: SGDLS and YYNGEE. After removal of 1 base from V and 2 bases from J, the junction contained 0 bases not matched to a gene. The CDR3 covers 14 residues. The CDR3 reads CASSVTGAYNEQFF. In DNA, the CDR3 is TGTGCCAGCAGCGTAACAGGGGCCTACAATGAGCAGTTCTTC. Together with reference TRBV9 and TRBJ2-1, the CDR3 gives the full variable domain: DSGVTQTPKHLITATGQRVTLRCSPRSGDLSVYWYQQSLDQGLQFLIQYYNGEERAKGNILERFSAQQFPDLHSELNLSSLELGDSALYFCASSVTGAYNEQFFGPGTRLTVL.